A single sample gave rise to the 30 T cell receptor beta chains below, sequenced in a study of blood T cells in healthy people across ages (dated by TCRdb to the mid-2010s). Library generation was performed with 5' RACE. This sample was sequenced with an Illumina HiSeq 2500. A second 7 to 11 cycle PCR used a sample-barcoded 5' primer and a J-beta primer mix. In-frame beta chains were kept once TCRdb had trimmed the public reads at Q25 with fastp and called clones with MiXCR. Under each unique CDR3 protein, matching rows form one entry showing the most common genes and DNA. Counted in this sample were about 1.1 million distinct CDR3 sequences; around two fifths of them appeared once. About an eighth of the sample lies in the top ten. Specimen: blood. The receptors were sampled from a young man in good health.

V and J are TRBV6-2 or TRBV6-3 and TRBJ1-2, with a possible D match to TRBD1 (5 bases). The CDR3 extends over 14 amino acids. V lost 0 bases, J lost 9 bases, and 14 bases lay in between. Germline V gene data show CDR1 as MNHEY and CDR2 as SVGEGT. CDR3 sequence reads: CASSYSDVGDRYTF. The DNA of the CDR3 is TGTGCCAGCAGTTACTCGGACGTGGGGGACCGCTACACCTTC.

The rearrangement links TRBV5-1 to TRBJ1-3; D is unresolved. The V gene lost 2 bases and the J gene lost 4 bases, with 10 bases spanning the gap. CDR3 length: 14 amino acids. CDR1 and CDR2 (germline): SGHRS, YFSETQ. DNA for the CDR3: TGCGCCAGCAGCTTAGACCGAACGGGAAACACCATATATTTT. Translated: CASSLDRTGNTIYF.

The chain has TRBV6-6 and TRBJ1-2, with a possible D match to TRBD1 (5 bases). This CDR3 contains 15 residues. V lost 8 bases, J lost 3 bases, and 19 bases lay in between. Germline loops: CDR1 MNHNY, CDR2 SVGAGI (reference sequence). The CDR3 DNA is TGTGCCAGCGAAGGAGCCACAGACAGTCACTATGGCTACACCTTC. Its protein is CASEGATDSHYGYTF.

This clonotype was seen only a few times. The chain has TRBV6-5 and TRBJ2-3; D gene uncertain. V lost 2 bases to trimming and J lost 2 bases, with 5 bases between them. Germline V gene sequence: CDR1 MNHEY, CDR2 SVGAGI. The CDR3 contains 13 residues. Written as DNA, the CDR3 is TGTGCCAGCAGTTACGGGTTCACAGATACGCAGTATTTT. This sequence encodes CASSYGFTDTQYF.

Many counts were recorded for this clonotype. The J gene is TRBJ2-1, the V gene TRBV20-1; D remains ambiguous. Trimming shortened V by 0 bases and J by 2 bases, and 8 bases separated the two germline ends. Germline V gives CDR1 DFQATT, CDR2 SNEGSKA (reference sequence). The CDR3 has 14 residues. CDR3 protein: CSARDLIAYNEQFF. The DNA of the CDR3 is TGCAGTGCTAGAGACCTAATCGCCTACAATGAGCAGTTCTTC.

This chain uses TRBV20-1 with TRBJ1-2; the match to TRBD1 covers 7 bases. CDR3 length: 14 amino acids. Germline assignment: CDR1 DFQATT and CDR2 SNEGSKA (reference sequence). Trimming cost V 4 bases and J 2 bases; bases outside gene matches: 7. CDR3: CSATPPGQNYGYTF. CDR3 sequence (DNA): TGCAGTGCTACCCCTCCGGGACAGAACTATGGCTACACCTTC.

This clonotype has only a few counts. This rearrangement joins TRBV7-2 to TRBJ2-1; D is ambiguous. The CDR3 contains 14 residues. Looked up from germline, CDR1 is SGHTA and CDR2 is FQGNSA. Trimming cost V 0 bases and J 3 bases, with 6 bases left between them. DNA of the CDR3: TGTGCCAGCAGCTTAGCGCCGAACTACAATGAGCAGTTCTTC. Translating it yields CASSLAPNYNEQFF.

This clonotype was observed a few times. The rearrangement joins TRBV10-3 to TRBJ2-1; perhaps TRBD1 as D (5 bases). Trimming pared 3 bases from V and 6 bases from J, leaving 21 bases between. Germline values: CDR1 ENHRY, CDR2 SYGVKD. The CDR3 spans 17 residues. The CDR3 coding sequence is TGTGCCATCAGTGACCCCCTCGGTCTAACAGGTTTCAATGAGCAGTTCTTC. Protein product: CAISDPLGLTGFNEQFF.

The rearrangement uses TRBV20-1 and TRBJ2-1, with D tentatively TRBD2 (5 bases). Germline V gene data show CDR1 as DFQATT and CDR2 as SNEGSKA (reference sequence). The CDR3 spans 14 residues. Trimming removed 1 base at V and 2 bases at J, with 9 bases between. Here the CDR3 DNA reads TGCAGTGCTAGAGGGGGAGCGGCCTACAATGAGCAGTTCTTC. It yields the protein CSARGGAAYNEQFF.

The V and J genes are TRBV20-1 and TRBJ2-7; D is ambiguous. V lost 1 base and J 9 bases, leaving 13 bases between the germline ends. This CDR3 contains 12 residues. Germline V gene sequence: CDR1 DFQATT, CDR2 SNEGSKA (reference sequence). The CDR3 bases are TGCAGTGCTAGAGGCTCCCTAGAGCGGCAGTACTTC. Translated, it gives CSARGSLERQYF.

The CDR3 protein is CASSLRTGRFTDTQYF. The CDR3 DNA reads as TGTGCCAGCAGCTTGAGGACAGGGAGGTTTACAGATACGCAGTATTTT. This chain uses TRBV5-6 with TRBJ2-3; 8 positions agree with TRBD1. Germline V gene lookup returns CDR1 SGHDT and CDR2 YYEEEE. This CDR3 has 16 amino acids. Losses at the gene ends were 1 base for V and 3 bases for J; bases not matched to a gene: 7.

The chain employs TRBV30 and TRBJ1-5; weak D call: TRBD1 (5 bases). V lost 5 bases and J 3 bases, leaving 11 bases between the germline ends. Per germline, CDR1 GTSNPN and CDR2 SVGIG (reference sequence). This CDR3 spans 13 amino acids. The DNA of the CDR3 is TGTGCCTGGGCCGACAGCTTCAATCAGCCCCAGCATTTT. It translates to CAWADSFNQPQHF.

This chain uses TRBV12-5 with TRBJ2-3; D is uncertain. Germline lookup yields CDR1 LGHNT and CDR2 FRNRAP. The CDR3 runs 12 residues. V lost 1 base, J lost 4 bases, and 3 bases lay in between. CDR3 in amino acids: CASGLEADTQYF. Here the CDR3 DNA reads TGTGCTAGTGGTTTGGAGGCAGATACGCAGTATTTT.

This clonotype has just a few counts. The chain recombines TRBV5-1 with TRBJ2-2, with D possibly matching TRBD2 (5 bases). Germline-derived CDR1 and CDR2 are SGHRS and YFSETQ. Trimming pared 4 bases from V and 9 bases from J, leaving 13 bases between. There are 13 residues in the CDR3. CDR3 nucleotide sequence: TGCGCCAGCAGCCCCAACGGGAACCGGGAGCTGTTTTTT. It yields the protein CASSPNGNRELFF.

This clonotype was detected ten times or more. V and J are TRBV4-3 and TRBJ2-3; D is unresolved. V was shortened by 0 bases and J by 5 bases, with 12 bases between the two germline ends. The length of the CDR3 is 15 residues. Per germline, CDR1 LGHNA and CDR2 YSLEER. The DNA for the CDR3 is TGCGCCAGCAGCCAAGATAGAGATACGGGAGATACGCAGTATTTT. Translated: CASSQDRDTGDTQYF.

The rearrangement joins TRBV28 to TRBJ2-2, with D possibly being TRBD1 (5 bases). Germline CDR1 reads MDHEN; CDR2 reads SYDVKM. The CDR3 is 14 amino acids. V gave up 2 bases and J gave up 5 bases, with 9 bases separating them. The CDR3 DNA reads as TGTGCCAGCAGTTTACAGGGTAAAACCGGGGAGCTGTTTTTT. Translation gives CASSLQGKTGELFF. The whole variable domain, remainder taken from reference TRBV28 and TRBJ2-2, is DVKVTQSSRYLVKRTGEKVFLECVQDMDHENMFWYRQDPGLGLRLIYFSYDVKMKEKGDIPEGYSVSREKKERFSLILESASTNQTSMYLCASSLQGKTGELFFGEGSRLTVL.

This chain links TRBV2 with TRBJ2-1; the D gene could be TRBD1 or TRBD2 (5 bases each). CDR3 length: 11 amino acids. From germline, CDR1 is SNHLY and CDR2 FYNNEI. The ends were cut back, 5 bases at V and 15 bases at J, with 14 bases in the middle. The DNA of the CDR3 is TGTGCCAGCAGTTCCCCGGGGCCTTGGTTCTTC. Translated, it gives CASSSPGPWFF.

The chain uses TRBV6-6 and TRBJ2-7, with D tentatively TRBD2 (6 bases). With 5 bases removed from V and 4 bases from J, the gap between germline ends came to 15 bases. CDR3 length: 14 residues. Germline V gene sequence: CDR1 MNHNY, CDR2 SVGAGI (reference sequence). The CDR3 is CASSPTAAGYEQYF. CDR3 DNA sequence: TGTGCCAGCAGTCCCACGGCAGCGGGTTACGAGCAGTACTTC.

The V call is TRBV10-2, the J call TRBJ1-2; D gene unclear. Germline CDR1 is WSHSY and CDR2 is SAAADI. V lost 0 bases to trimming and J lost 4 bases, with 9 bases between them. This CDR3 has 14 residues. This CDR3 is CASSESRVSYGYTF. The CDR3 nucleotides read TGCGCCAGCAGTGAGTCGAGGGTATCCTATGGCTACACCTTC.

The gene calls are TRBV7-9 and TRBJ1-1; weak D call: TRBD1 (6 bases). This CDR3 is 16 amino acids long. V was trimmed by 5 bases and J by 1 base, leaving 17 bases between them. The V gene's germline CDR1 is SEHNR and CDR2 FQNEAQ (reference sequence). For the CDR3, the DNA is TGTGCCAGCAGCCAGAGGGGGGGCCAGGGGAACACTGAAGCTTTCTTT. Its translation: CASSQRGGQGNTEAFF. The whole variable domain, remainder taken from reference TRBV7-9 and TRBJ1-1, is DTGVSQNPRHKITKRGQNVTFRCDPISEHNRLYWYRQTLGQGPEFLTYFQNEAQLEKSRLLSDRFSAERPKGSFSTLEIQRTEQGDSAMYLCASSQRGGQGNTEAFFGQGTRLTVV.

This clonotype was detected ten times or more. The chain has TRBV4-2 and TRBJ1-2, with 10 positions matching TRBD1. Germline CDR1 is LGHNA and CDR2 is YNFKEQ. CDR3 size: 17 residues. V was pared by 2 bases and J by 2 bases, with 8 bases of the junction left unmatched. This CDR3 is CASSQSLGTGENYGYTF. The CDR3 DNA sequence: TGTGCCAGCAGCCAATCTTTAGGGACAGGGGAGAACTATGGCTACACCTTC.

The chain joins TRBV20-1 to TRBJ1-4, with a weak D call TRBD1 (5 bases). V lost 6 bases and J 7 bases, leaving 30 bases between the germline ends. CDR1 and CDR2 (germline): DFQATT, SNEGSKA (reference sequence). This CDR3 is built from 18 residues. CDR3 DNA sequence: TGCAGTGCCAATTCCATTGGGCAGGGTCTTGTCCAGGGTGAAAAACTGTTTTTT. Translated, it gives CSANSIGQGLVQGEKLFF.

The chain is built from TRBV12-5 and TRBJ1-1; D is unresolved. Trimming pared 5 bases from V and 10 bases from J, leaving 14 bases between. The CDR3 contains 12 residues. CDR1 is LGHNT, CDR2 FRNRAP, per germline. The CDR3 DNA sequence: TGTGCTAGTGGTCCCAGTTCCCCTCGAGCTTTCTTT. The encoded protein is CASGPSSPRAFF.

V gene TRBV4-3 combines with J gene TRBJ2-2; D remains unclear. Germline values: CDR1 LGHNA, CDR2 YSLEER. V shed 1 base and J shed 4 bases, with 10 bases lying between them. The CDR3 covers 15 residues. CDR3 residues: CASSQVTWGTGELFF. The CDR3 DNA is TGCGCCAGCAGCCAAGTCACGTGGGGCACCGGGGAGCTGTTTTTT.

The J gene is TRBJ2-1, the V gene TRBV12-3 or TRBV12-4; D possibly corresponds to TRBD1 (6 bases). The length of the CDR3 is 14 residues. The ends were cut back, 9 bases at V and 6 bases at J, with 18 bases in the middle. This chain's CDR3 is CASRAGTICNEQFF. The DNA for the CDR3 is TGTGCCAGTAGAGCCGGGACAATCTGCAATGAGCAGTTCTTC.

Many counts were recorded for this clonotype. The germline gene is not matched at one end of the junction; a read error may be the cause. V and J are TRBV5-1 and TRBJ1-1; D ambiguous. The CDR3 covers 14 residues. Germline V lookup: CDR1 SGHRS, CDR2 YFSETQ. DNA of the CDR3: TGTGCCAGCAGCTTAGACGGCCTGAACACTGAAGCTTTCTTT. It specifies CASSLDGLNTEAFF.

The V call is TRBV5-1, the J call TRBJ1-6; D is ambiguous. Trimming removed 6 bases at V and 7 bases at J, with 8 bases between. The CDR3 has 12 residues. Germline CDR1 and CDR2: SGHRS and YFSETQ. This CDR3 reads CASKDTNSPLHF. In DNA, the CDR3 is TGCGCCAGCAAAGACACCAATTCACCCCTCCACTTT. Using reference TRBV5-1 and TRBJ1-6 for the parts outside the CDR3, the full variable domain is KAGVTQTPRYLIKTRGQQVTLSCSPISGHRSVSWYQQTPGQGLQFLFEYFSETQRNKGNFPGRFSGRQFSNSRSEMNVSTLELGDSALYLCASKDTNSPLHFGNGTRLTVT.

The CDR3 reads CSVEEFPFREQYF. The DNA for the CDR3 is TGCAGCGTTGAAGAGTTCCCCTTTCGAGAGCAGTACTTC. The V call is TRBV29-1, the J call TRBJ2-5; D not resolved. Trimming removed 0 bases from V and 11 bases from J, with 16 bases in between. The CDR3 has 13 residues. Germline V CDR1 and CDR2: SQVTM, ANQGSEA.

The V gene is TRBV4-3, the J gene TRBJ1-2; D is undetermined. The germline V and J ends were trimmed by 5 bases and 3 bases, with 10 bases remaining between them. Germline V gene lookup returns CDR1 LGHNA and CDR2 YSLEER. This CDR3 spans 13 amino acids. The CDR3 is CASSDLTDYGYTF. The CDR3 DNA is TGCGCCAGCAGCGATCTAACGGACTATGGCTACACCTTC.

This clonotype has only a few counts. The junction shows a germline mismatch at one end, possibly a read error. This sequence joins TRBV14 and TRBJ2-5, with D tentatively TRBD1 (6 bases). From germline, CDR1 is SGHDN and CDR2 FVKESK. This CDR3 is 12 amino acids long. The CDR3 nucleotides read TGTGCCAGCAGCCGGGGGCTAGAGACCCGGTACTTC. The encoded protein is CASSRGLETRYF.